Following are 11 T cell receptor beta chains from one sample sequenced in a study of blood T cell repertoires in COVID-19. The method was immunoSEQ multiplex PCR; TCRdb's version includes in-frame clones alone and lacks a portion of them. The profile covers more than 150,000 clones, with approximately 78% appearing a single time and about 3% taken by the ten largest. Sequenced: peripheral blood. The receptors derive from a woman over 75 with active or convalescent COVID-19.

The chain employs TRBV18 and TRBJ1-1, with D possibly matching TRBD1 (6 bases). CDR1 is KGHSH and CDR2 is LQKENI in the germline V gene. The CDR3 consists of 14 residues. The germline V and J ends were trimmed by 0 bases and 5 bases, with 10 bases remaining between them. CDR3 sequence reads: CASSPPGRGTEAFF. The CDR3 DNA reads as TGTGCCAGCTCACCACCGGGGAGGGGGACTGAAGCTTTCTTT.

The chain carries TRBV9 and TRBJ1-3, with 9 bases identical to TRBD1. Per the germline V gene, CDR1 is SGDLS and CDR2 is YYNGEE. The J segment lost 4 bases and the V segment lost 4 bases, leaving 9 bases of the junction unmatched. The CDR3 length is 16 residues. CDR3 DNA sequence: TGTGCCAGCAGCACTCGCCCCACAGGGGGCGGAAACACCATATATTTT. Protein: CASSTRPTGGGNTIYF.

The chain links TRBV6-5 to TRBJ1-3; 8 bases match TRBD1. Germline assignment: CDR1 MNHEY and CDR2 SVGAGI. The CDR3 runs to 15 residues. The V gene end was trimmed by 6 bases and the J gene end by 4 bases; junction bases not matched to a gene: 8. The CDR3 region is CASSPGGAGGNTIYF. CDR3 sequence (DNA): TGTGCCAGCAGCCCAGGGGGCGCGGGAGGAAACACCATATATTTT.

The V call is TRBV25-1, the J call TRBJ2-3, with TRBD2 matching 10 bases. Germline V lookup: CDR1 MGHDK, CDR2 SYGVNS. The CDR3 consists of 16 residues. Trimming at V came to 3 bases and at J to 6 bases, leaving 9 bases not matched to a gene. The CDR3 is CASSESGGARGDTQYF. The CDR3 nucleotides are TGTGCCAGCAGTGAGAGCGGGGGGGCCCGGGGCGATACGCAGTATTTT.

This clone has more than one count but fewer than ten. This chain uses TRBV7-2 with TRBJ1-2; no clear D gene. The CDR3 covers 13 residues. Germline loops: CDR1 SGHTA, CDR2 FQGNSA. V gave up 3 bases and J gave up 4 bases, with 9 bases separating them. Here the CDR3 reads CASSFSSGYGYTF. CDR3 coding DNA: TGTGCCAGCAGCTTTTCATCGGGCTATGGCTACACCTTC.

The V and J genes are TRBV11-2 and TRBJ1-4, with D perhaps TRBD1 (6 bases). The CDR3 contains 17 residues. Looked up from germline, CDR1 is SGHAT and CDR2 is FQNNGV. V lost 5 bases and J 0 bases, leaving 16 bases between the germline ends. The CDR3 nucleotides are TGTGCCAGCAGCCTCCGGGACACTCTTACAACTAATGAAAAACTGTTTTTT. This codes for CASSLRDTLTTNEKLFF.

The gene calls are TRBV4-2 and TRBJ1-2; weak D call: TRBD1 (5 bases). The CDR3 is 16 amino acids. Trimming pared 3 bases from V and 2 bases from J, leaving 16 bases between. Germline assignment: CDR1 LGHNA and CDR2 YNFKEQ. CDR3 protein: CASSHPAGEWNYGYTF. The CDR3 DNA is TGTGCCAGCAGCCACCCCGCGGGGGAGTGGAACTATGGCTACACCTTC.

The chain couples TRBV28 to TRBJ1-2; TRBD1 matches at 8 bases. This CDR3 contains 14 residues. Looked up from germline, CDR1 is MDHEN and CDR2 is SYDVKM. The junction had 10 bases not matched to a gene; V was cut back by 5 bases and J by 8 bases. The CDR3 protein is CASSHGTGFGGYTF. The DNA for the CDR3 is TGTGCCAGCAGTCACGGGACAGGATTTGGCGGCTACACCTTC.

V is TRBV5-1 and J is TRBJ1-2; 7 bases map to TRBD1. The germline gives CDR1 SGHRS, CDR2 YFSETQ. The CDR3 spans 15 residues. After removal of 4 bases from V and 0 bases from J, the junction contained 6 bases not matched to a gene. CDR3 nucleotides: TGCGCCAGCAGCATCCGGACAGGTTCTAACTATGGCTACACCTTC. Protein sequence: CASSIRTGSNYGYTF. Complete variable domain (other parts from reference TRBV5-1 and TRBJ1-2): KAGVTQTPRYLIKTRGQQVTLSCSPISGHRSVSWYQQTPGQGLQFLFEYFSETQRNKGNFPGRFSGRQFSNSRSEMNVSTLELGDSALYLCASSIRTGSNYGYTFGSGTRLTVV.

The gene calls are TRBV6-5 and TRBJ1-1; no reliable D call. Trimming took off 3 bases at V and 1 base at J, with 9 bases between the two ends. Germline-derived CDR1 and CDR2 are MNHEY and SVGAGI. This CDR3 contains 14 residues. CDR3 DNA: TGTGCCAGCAGTTATTACGCGAGGAACACTGAAGCTTTCTTT. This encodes CASSYYARNTEAFF.

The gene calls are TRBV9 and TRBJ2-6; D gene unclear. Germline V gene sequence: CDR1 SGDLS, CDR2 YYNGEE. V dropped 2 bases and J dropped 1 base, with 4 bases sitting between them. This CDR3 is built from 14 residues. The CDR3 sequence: CASSVPSGANVLTF. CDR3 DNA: TGTGCCAGCAGCGTTCCTTCTGGGGCCAACGTCCTGACTTTC.